This T cell receptor beta chain was recovered during a study of cytomegalovirus exposure and HLA in healthy donors. Primers for the PCR totalled 60 Vbeta and 13 Jbeta. This table comes from immunoSEQ multiplex PCR, and its TCRdb copy is limited to in-frame clones, with some not included. This table has approximately 58,000 clones, 83% appearing once. V gave up 6 bases and J gave up 4 bases; unmatched junction bases: 9. CDR3 length: 15 residues. Germline-derived CDR1 and CDR2 are KGHSH and LQKENI. This chain joins TRBV18 and TRBJ2-7, with 10 nucleotides matching TRBD1. The receptor was isolated from a man in his thirties or forties in good health and CMV-seronegative. Sequencing used PBMCs. The CDR3 coding sequence is TGTGCCAGCTCCCTTAGACAGGGGGCGCATTACGAGCAGTACTTC. Translated: CASSLRQGAHYEQYF.